This entry lists 31 T cell receptor beta chains sequenced from one sample in a study of blood T cell dynamics during melanoma immunotherapy. Time point defined: pre-treatment baseline. Sequencing was performed with immunoSEQ multiplex PCR; in TCRdb, only in-frame clones are kept and a portion is missing. The sample lists 4,900 or so clones, roughly 86% seen once, with approximately 33% in the top ten. The sample here was blood, taken from a patient treated with checkpoint blockade. The receptors were sampled from a human donor with melanoma.

The chain is built from TRBV2 and TRBJ2-2, with D hard to call. V was pared by 8 bases and J by 2 bases, with 12 bases between. Germline-derived CDR1 and CDR2 are SNHLY and FYNNEI. The CDR3 length is 14 residues. CDR3 amino acids: CASSAWGNTGELFF. DNA of the CDR3: TGTGCCAGCTCCGCGTGGGGAAACACCGGGGAGCTGTTTTTT.

This chain uses TRBV4-1 with TRBJ1-2; D ambiguous. The CDR3 spans 14 residues. Germline CDR1 and CDR2: MGHRA and YSYEKL. V shed 6 bases and J shed 0 bases, with 11 bases lying between them. DNA of the CDR3: TGCGCCAGCAGAATTGGCCTTACTAACTATGGCTACACCTTC. It translates to CASRIGLTNYGYTF.

The chain links TRBV4-3 to TRBJ2-2; D not certain. V shed 1 base and J shed 8 bases, with 5 bases lying between them. The CDR3 has 12 residues. Per germline, CDR1 LGHNA and CDR2 YSLEER. The CDR3 DNA sequence: TGCGCCAGCAGCCAAGGGAGTGGGGAGCTGTTTTTT. Translation: CASSQGSGELFF.

The V and J genes are TRBV7-2 and TRBJ1-5; the D gene is possibly TRBD1 (5 bases). CDR1 and CDR2 from the germline V gene are SGHTA and FQGNSA. This CDR3 contains 18 residues. Trimming removed 4 bases at V and 0 bases at J, with 19 bases between. DNA of the CDR3: TGTGCCAGCAGCTCCCCTCCAGGGCAGACATATAGCAATCAGCCCCAGCATTTT. It codes for CASSSPPGQTYSNQPQHF.

This sequence joins TRBV5-6 and TRBJ1-2; TRBD1 aligns across 9 bases. The CDR3 has 15 residues. J lost 3 bases, V lost 5 bases, and 8 bases had no gene match. From germline, CDR1 is SGHDT and CDR2 YYEEEE. In DNA, the CDR3 is TGTGCCAGCAGTACCCAGGACAGGGGCTACTATGGCTACACCTTC. Translating it yields CASSTQDRGYYGYTF.

V usage is TRBV7-2 and J usage is TRBJ2-5, with 11 bases matching TRBD2. CDR1 and CDR2 (germline): SGHTA, FQGNSA. J lost 4 bases, V lost 5 bases, and 6 bases had no gene match. This CDR3 region has 15 residues. CDR3 nucleotides: TGTGCCAGCAGCCGTAGACTAGCGGGAATAGAGACCCAGTACTTC. It is translated as CASSRRLAGIETQYF.

The chain recombines TRBV5-8 with TRBJ2-7, with no clear D. CDR1 SGHTS and CDR2 YDEGEE come from the germline V gene. With 0 bases removed from V and 0 bases from J, the gap between germline ends came to 16 bases. CDR3 length equals 17 residues. Written as DNA, the CDR3 is TGTGCCAGCAGCTTGGTTTCGTCGGGCAGGAGCTCCTACGAGCAGTACTTC. Encoded protein: CASSLVSSGRSSYEQYF.

J is TRBJ2-4 and V is TRBV7-9; no firm D call. The CDR3 runs 12 residues. V dropped 3 bases and J dropped 5 bases, with 5 bases sitting between them. CDR1 and CDR2 from the germline V gene are SEHNR and FQNEAQ (reference sequence). The CDR3 spells CASSFSENIQYF. DNA of the CDR3: TGTGCCAGCAGCTTTTCGGAAAACATTCAGTACTTC.

This chain connects TRBV4-3 to TRBJ1-5, with D possibly TRBD1 on 6 matching bases. The CDR3 loop spans 16 amino acids. The V and J ends lost 4 bases and 0 bases respectively, with 13 bases between them. Germline V gene data show CDR1 as LGHNA and CDR2 as YSLEER. The CDR3 reads CASSRSGADSNQPQHF. CDR3 DNA sequence: TGCGCCAGCAGCCGGTCAGGGGCAGATAGCAATCAGCCCCAGCATTTT.

V gene TRBV13 combines with J gene TRBJ1-4; 7 bases are a match to TRBD1. This CDR3 spans 15 amino acids. V lost 1 base and J lost 4; bases outside the gene matches: 3. Germline values: CDR1 PRHDT, CDR2 FYEKMQ (reference sequence). DNA of the CDR3: TGTGCCAGCAGCTTAGAGCAGGGGGGTAATGAAAAACTGTTTTTT. Protein: CASSLEQGGNEKLFF.

This clone was observed a single time. The V gene is TRBV7-3, the J gene TRBJ2-7, with TRBD2 identical over 9 bases. The V and J ends lost 5 bases and 6 bases, in that order; junction bases with no gene match: 8. Germline CDR1 is SGHTA and CDR2 is FQGTGA. The CDR3 consists of 14 residues. This CDR3 reads CASSPPGTSSEQYF. The CDR3 nucleotides are TGTGCCAGCAGCCCCCCGGGGACTAGCAGCGAGCAGTACTTC. The complete variable domain, with remaining parts taken from reference TRBV7-3 and TRBJ2-7, reads GAGVSQTPSNKVTEKGKYVELRCDPISGHTALYWYRQSLGQGPEFLIYFQGTGAADDSGLPNDRFFAVRPEGSVSTLKIQRTERGDSAVYLCASSPPGTSSEQYFGPGTRLTVT.

The gene calls are TRBV7-2 and TRBJ1-3; D might be TRBD1 (6 bases). The germline V and J ends were trimmed by 1 base and 6 bases, with 10 bases remaining between them. In germline, CDR1 is SGHTA, CDR2 FQGNSA. This CDR3 region has 14 residues. CDR3 DNA: TGTGCCAGCAGCTTAGGGACAGATAAAAACACCATATATTTT. It yields the protein CASSLGTDKNTIYF.

CDR3: CASTAGNQPQHF. CDR3 in DNA: TGTGCCAGCACGGCAGGCAATCAGCCCCAGCATTTT. The J gene is TRBJ1-5, the V gene TRBV2; D is undetermined. V was pared by 7 bases and J by 2 bases, with 6 bases between. The CDR3 is 12 residues long. The germline V gene has CDR1 SNHLY and CDR2 FYNNEI.

This chain links TRBV7-2 with TRBJ2-3; 12 bases line up with TRBD2. There are 16 residues in the CDR3. CDR1 and CDR2 (germline): SGHTA, FQGNSA. Losses at the gene ends were 4 bases for V and 6 bases for J; bases not matched to a gene: 8. Here the CDR3 DNA reads TGTGCCAGCAGCTCTAAGACTAGCGGGAGTAGGGATACGCAGTATTTT. Amino acid sequence: CASSSKTSGSRDTQYF. The full variable domain, in which reference TRBV7-2 and TRBJ2-3 provide the parts outside the CDR3, is GAGVSQSPSNKVTEKGKDVELRCDPISGHTALYWYRQSLGQGLEFLIYFQGNSAPDKSGLPSDRFSAERTGGSVSTLTIQRTQQEDSAVYLCASSSKTSGSRDTQYFGPGTRLTVL.

The rearrangement joins TRBV27 to TRBJ1-6; D is unclear. V lost 3 bases, J lost 13 bases, and 10 bases lay in between. Germline V gene sequence: CDR1 MNHEY, CDR2 SMNVEV (reference sequence). This CDR3 spans 12 amino acids. The CDR3 DNA is TGTGCCAGCAGTTTCTCCGTTGGGCCCCTCCACTTT. Its translation is CASSFSVGPLHF.

The rearrangement joins TRBV30 to TRBJ2-3, with a possible D match to TRBD2 (5 bases). Germline V gene lookup returns CDR1 GTSNPN and CDR2 SVGIG (reference sequence). The CDR3 has 13 amino acids. V gave up 5 bases and J gave up 3 bases, with 12 bases separating them. The CDR3 region is CAWGPEGTDTQYF. CDR3 DNA: TGTGCCTGGGGGCCTGAGGGTACAGATACGCAGTATTTT.

A single count supports this clone. The chain recombines TRBV7-6 with TRBJ2-7; D not certain. Trimming took 2 bases from V and 1 from J, leaving 9 bases between them. CDR3 length: 14 amino acids. Per the germline V gene, CDR1 is SGHVS and CDR2 is FNYEAQ. The chain's CDR3 is CASSLTEPSYEQYF. CDR3 bases: TGTGCCAGCAGCTTAACAGAACCTTCCTACGAGCAGTACTTC.

J is TRBJ2-7 and V is TRBV6-6, with 8 positions matching TRBD2. The trim removed 2 bases at V and 7 bases at J, leaving 10 bases unmatched. Per the germline V gene, CDR1 is MNHNY and CDR2 is SVGAGI (reference sequence). CDR3 length: 15 residues. The CDR3 spells CASSYQSGTSSEQYF. In DNA form, the CDR3 reads TGTGCCAGCAGTTACCAATCCGGGACTAGTTCGGAGCAGTACTTC.

The chain couples TRBV6-5 to TRBJ1-3; 7 bases fit TRBD1. This CDR3 has 13 amino acids. Germline assignment: CDR1 MNHEY and CDR2 SVGAGI. Trimming cost V 8 bases and J 3 bases; bases outside gene matches: 4. DNA of the CDR3: TGTGCCAGCGCCAACAGGGGTGGAAACACCATATATTTT. This translates into CASANRGGNTIYF.

This rearrangement joins TRBV15 to TRBJ2-1; maybe TRBD2 (6 bases). Per the germline V gene, CDR1 is LNHNV and CDR2 is YYDKDF (reference sequence). V lost 4 bases to trimming and J lost 0 bases, with 13 bases between them. The CDR3 covers 16 residues. The CDR3 region has the DNA TGTGCCACCAGCAAGGAGCGGGTAAGCTCCTACAATGAGCAGTTCTTC. This translates into CATSKERVSSYNEQFF.

A single count supports this clone. The rearrangement joins TRBV15 to TRBJ2-7; D may match TRBD1 or TRBD2 (7 bases each). Germline assignment: CDR1 LNHNV and CDR2 YYDKDF (reference sequence). The V end was cut by 5 bases, the J end by 4 bases, with 12 bases between. The CDR3 is 13 residues long. The CDR3 loop is CATSGRGRYEQYF. The CDR3 region has the DNA TGTGCCACCAGCGGGAGGGGGCGTTACGAGCAGTACTTC. The full variable domain, completed using reference TRBV15 and TRBJ2-7, is DAMVIQNPRYQVTQFGKPVTLSCSQTLNHNVMYWYQQKSSQAPKLLFHYYDKDFNNEADTPDNFQSRRPNTSFCFLDIRSPGLGDTAMYLCATSGRGRYEQYFGPGTRLTVT.

This chain connects TRBV6-5 to TRBJ2-2, with no clear D. Germline values: CDR1 MNHEY, CDR2 SVGAGI. The CDR3 consists of 11 residues. V lost 5 bases, J lost 3 bases, and 1 base lay in between. CDR3 sequence: CASSHTGELFF. The CDR3 coding sequence is TGTGCCAGCAGTCACACCGGGGAGCTGTTTTTT.

The J gene is TRBJ2-5, the V gene TRBV6-6; D may be TRBD2 (6 bases). Germline values: CDR1 MNHNY, CDR2 SVGAGI (reference sequence). V lost 5 bases to trimming and J lost 7 bases, with 11 bases between them. The CDR3 is 12 amino acids. CDR3 DNA: TGTGCCAGCAGTCCCGACGGGGGGACCCAGTACTTC. Translation: CASSPDGGTQYF.

The chain carries TRBV9 and TRBJ2-5, with 8 bases aligning to TRBD2. Germline CDR1 reads SGDLS; CDR2 reads YYNGEE. This CDR3 spans 15 amino acids. The ends lost 4 bases at V and 4 bases at J; junction bases unmatched: 9. The CDR3 coding sequence is TGTGCCAGCAGCCCCCGAGCGGGAGTCGGAGAGACCCAGTACTTC. Protein product: CASSPRAGVGETQYF. Based on the CDR3 plus reference TRBV9 and TRBJ2-5, the full variable domain is DSGVTQTPKHLITATGQRVTLRCSPRSGDLSVYWYQQSLDQGLQFLIQYYNGEERAKGNILERFSAQQFPDLHSELNLSSLELGDSALYFCASSPRAGVGETQYFGPGTRLLVL.

This clone was picked up one time. The chain carries TRBV5-5 and TRBJ1-4, with no clear D. The CDR3 is 14 residues long. Germline loops: CDR1 SGHKS, CDR2 YYEKEE (reference sequence). V shed 0 bases and J shed 2 bases, with 5 bases lying between them. The CDR3 DNA reads TGTGCCAGCAGCTTGGTAGATACTAATGAAAAACTGTTTTTT. Translating it yields CASSLVDTNEKLFF.

The CDR3 DNA sequence: TGTGCCAGCAGCATGAGACAGGGAGGAAACAATGAGCAGTTCTTC. The encoded protein is CASSMRQGGNNEQFF. This chain uses TRBV13 with TRBJ2-1, with D perhaps matching TRBD1 (7 bases). Trimming stripped 5 bases from V and 5 bases from J, with 16 bases between. Germline CDR1 reads PRHDT; CDR2 reads FYEKMQ (reference sequence). This CDR3 is 15 amino acids long.

The rearrangement uses TRBV2 and TRBJ2-3; 9 nucleotides align to TRBD1. Trimming removed 6 bases from V and 0 bases from J; junction bases left unmatched: 7. There are 16 residues in the CDR3. In germline, CDR1 is SNHLY, CDR2 FYNNEI. The CDR3 region is CASSEQGAPSTDTQYF. The CDR3 DNA follows: TGTGCCAGCAGCGAACAGGGGGCACCTAGCACAGATACGCAGTATTTT.

The chain recombines TRBV19 with TRBJ1-6; tentative D call: TRBD1 (5 bases). This CDR3 is 17 amino acids long. Germline CDR1 LNHDA, CDR2 SQIVND (reference sequence). V lost 0 bases, J lost 2 bases, and 11 bases lay in between. The CDR3 reads CASSIDATAAYNSPLHF. The DNA for the CDR3 is TGTGCCAGTAGTATAGATGCGACAGCCGCCTATAATTCACCCCTCCACTTT.

The chain links TRBV7-2 to TRBJ1-3; D not certain. There are 14 residues in the CDR3. Per germline, CDR1 SGHTA and CDR2 FQGNSA. Trimming pared 1 base from V and 2 bases from J, leaving 6 bases between. CDR3 nucleotides: TGTGCCAGCAGCTTAGTAACAGCTGGAAACACCATATATTTT. Translating gives CASSLVTAGNTIYF.

The DNA of the CDR3 is TGTGCCAGCAGTTTCCTAGCGGGAGCTGTGGACGAGCAGTACTTC. Its translation is CASSFLAGAVDEQYF. The chain recombines TRBV27 with TRBJ2-7; the match to TRBD2 covers 10 bases. Germline CDR1 reads MNHEY; CDR2 reads SMNVEV (reference sequence). This CDR3 is built from 15 residues. J gave up 5 bases and V 3 bases, and 7 bases lay outside the gene matches.

The chain recombines TRBV30 with TRBJ2-1; D is uncertain. The CDR3 covers 13 residues. Germline CDR1 GTSNPN, CDR2 SVGIG (reference sequence). Trimming took 5 bases from V and 5 from J, leaving 13 bases between them. CDR3 sequence reads: CAWDSGAHNEQFF. The CDR3, as DNA: TGTGCCTGGGACTCCGGAGCGCACAATGAGCAGTTCTTC.